This T cell receptor beta chain originates from a study of blood T cell repertoires in COVID-19. The wider study: Spain, Italy and the United States supplied samples that represented acute and convalescent COVID-19. PBMCs, B-cell-depleted T cells, or T cells were the source of the cDNA or gDNA that made up the material.

This clone was seen more than once but under ten times. Followed over time, Seattle patients had been enrolled while infection was active. Under the authors' procedure: The authors estimated nucleated cell counts from reference gene primer amplification. Some clones are missing from TCRdb's copy, which holds only in-frame ones; the method was immunoSEQ multiplex PCR. The V and J calls and clone size are taken from that table; D and trimming were inferred from the DNA. The sample contains 250,000 to 300,000 clones, roughly 90% of which appear only once. Germline values: CDR1 SGHNT, CDR2 YYREEE (reference sequence). This CDR3 spans 16 amino acids. The trim removed 1 base at V and 0 bases at J, leaving 3 bases unmatched.

Material: peripheral blood. The chain recombines TRBV5-4 with TRBJ2-2; 7 positions match TRBD2. This receptor was obtained from a woman aged 25 to 39 with COVID-19, enrolled during active disease. The CDR3 spells CASSLPLAANTGELFF. In DNA form, the CDR3 reads TGTGCCAGCAGCTTGCCCCTAGCGGCGAACACCGGGGAGCTGTTTTTT.